The rows below give T cell receptor beta chains drawn from one sample of a study of glioma-infiltrating T cells after dendritic cell vaccination. Clones were read by immunoSEQ multiplex PCR, and TCRdb kept only the in-frame ones, dropping some. The sample lists tens of thousands of clones; over 90% were seen once. The specimen comprised blood, sampled before dendritic cell vaccination. Source of these receptors: a human donor with glioblastoma. CDR3s include the opening cysteine and the closing phenylalanine or tryptophan. The order of the fields is V gene, J gene, CDR3 protein.

TRBV11-2	TRBJ2-1	CASTTGEHNEQFF
TRBV4-1	TRBJ1-3	CASSQEGAGDRNTIYF
TRBV5-1	TRBJ2-1	CASSAGTSGGAYNEQFF
TRBV18	TRBJ2-1	CASSPTSGGAIGQFF
TRBV30	TRBJ1-1	CAWSPRQGTAFF
TRBV19	TRBJ1-2	CASKGDRDGYTF
TRBV6-1	TRBJ2-3	CASSEASGGYTDTQYF
TRBV6-6	TRBJ2-1	CASRVAGARSYNEQFF
TRBV6-5	TRBJ2-7	CASSGRDSPYEQYF
TRBV5-1	TRBJ2-1	CASSLGAGGYNEQFF
TRBV6-6	TRBJ1-3	CAILGGGNTIYF
TRBV6-5	TRBJ2-7	CASSYSGSYEQYF
TRBV7-8	TRBJ1-2	CASSAWAGAEGYTF
TRBV5-4	TRBJ1-1	CASSLTGGANTEAFF
TRBV30	TRBJ1-4	CAWSATPAANEKLFF
TRBV6-5	TRBJ1-1	CASTPGGATEAFF